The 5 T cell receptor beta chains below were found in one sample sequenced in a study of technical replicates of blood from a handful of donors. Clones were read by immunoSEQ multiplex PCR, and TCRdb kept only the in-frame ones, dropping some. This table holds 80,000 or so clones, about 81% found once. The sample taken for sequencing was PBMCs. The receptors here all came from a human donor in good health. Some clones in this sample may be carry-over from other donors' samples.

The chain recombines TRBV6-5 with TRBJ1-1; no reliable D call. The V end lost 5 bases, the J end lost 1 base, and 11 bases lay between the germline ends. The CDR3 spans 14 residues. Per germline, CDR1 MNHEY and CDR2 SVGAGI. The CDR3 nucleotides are TGTGCCAGCAGTGAAGAGGGAAAGAACACTGAAGCTTTCTTT. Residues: CASSEEGKNTEAFF.

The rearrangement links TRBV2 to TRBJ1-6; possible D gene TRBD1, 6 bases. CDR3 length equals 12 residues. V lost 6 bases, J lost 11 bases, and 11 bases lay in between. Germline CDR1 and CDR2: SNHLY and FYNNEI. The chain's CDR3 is CASRSRDTPLHF. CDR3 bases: TGTGCCAGCAGAAGCAGGGACACACCCCTCCACTTT.

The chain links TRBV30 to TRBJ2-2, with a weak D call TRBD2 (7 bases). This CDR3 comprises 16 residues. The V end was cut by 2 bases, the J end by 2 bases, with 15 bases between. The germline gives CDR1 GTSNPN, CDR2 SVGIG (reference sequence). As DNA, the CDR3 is TGTGCCTGGAGTTCAACAGGGAGGGGTAACACCGGGGAGCTGTTTTTT. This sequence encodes CAWSSTGRGNTGELFF.

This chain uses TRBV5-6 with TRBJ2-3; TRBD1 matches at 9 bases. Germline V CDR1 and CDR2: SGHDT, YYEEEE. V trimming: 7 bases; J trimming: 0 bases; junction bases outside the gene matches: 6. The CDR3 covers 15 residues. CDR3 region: CASFTGGFSTDTQYF. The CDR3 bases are TGTGCCAGCTTCACAGGGGGCTTTAGCACAGATACGCAGTATTTT.

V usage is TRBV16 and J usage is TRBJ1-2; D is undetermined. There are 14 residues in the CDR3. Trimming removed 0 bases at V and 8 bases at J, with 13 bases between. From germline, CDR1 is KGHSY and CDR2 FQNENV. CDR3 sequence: CASSQSARRTGYTF. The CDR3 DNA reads TGTGCCAGCAGCCAATCGGCCAGGCGAACGGGCTACACCTTC.